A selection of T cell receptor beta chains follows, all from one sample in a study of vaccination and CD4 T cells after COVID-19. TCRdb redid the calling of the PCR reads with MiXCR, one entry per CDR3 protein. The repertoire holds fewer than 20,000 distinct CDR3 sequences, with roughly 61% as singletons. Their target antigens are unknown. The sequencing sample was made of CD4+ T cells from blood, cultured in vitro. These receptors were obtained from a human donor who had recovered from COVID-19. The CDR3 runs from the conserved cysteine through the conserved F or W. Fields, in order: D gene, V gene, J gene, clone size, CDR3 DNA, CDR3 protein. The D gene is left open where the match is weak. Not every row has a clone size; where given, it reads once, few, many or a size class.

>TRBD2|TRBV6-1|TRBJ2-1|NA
TGTGCCAGCAGTCGCCGGACTAGCGTTAGTTCCTACAATGAGCAGTTCTTC
CASSRRTSVSSYNEQFF
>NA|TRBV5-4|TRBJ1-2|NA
TGTGCCAGCAGCTTAGAGGGAGGGGATTATGGCTACACCTTC
CASSLEGGDYGYTF
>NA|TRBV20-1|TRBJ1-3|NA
TGCAGTGGGATAGACAGCACACGCTCTGGAAACACCATATATTTT
CSGIDSTRSGNTIYF
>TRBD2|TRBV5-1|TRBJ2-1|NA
TGCGCCAGCAGCACAGGACTAGCGGGAAATGGGGCCTACAATGAGCAGTTCTTC
CASSTGLAGNGAYNEQFF
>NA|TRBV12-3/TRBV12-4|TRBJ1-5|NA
TGTGCCAGCAGTTACTACAATCAGCCCCAGCATTTT
CASSYYNQPQHF
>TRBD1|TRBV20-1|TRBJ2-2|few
TGCAGTGCTAGAAGGACAGGGGTCGACACCGGGGAGCTGTTTTTT
CSARRTGVDTGELFF
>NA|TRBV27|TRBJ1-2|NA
TGTGCCAGCAGTTTGCTCCCGATAGGGGCCGCCCTATCGGGAGGCTACACCTTC
CASSLLPIGAALSGGYTF
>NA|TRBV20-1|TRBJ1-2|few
TGCAGTGCTGTCGAGACAGCTAACTATGGCTACACCTTC
CSAVETANYGYTF
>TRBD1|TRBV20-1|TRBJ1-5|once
TGCAGTGCTGGCCGACAGGGGAATCAGCCCCAGCATTTT
CSAGRQGNQPQHF
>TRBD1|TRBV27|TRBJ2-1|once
TGTGCCAGCAGTCCAGGTAGGGGACAGGGGTCTACCTCCTACAATGAGCAGTTCTTC
CASSPGRGQGSTSYNEQFF
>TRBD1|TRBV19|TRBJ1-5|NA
TGTGCCAGTAGTATCGGTAGGGGGCGTGAATATAGCAATCAGCCCCAGCATTTT
CASSIGRGREYSNQPQHF
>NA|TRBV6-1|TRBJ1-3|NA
TGTGCCAGCAGCCCGGTGAGCTCTGGAAACACCATATATTTT
CASSPVSSGNTIYF
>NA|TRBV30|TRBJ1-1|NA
TGTGCCTGGACCCAGGCCCCGATTAACACTGAAGCTTTCTTT
CAWTQAPINTEAFF
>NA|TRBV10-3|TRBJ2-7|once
TGTGCCATCAGCCAACAGGGAGACGAGCAGTACTTC
CAISQQGDEQYF
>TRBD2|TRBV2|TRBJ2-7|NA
TGTGCCAGCAGACCGTCACTAGCGGGAGGGCCGTCGGCCTACGAGCAGTACTTC
CASRPSLAGGPSAYEQYF
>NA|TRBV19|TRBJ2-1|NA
TGTGCCAGTAGTATAGATAGATGGGGGAATGAGCAGTTCTTC
CASSIDRWGNEQFF
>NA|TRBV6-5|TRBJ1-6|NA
TGTGCCAGCAGTTCTGATAATTCACCCCTCCACTTT
CASSSDNSPLHF
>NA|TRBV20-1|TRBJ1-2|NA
TGCAGTGCTAGAGATAGTACAGGGTCTAACTATGGCTACACCTTC
CSARDSTGSNYGYTF
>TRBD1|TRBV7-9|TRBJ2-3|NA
TGTGCCAGCAGCTGGACAGGCGGGCTCGGCACAGATACGCAGTATTTT
CASSWTGGLGTDTQYF
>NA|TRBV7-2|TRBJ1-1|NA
TGTGCCAGCAGCTTAGTTAGGAACACTGAAGCTTTCTTT
CASSLVRNTEAFF
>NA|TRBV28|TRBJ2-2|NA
TGTGCCAGCGGGATAGGGGGGAACACCGGGGAGCTGTTTTTT
CASGIGGNTGELFF
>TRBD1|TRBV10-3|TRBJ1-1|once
TGTGCCATGAAGTCCGGGACAGTGAACACTGAAGCTTTCTTT
CAMKSGTVNTEAFF
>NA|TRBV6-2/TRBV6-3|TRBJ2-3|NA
TGTGCCAGCAGCTTCCCGGACCTTACCTCCACAGATACGCAGTATTTT
CASSFPDLTSTDTQYF
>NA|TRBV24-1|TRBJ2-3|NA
TGTGCCTCGGCTCCGGACCGCGGAGATACGCAGTATTTT
CASAPDRGDTQYF
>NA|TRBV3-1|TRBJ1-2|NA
TGTGCCAGCAGCCCCCTAAGTAGTGGCGGGTCTAACTATGGCTACACCTTC
CASSPLSSGGSNYGYTF
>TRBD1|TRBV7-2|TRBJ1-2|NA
TGTGCCAGCAGCTTAGAAGCCAGGGGGCTTGTTGGCTACACCTTC
CASSLEARGLVGYTF
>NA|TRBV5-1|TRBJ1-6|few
TGCGCCAGCAGCTTCCTCCCGCGGACAGCCGGACTGGGAGTATCACCCCTCCACTTT
CASSFLPRTAGLGVSPLHF
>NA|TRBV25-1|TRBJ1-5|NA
TGTGCCAGCAGGGGGGAGGGCGCCAATCAGCCCCAGCATTTT
CASRGEGANQPQHF
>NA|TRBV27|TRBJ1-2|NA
TGTGCCAGCAGTTTAAGTGCGGGATGGGGTGGCTACACCTTC
CASSLSAGWGGYTF
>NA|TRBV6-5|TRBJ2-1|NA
TGTGCCAGCAGTTACGCCGCGGGGGCGCCGGGAGAGCAGTTCTTC
CASSYAAGAPGEQFF
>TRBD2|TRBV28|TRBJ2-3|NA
TGTGCCAGCAGTCCTAGGACTAGCGGATTCACAGATACGCAGTATTTT
CASSPRTSGFTDTQYF
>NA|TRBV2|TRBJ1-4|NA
TGTGCCAGCAGTCCTACCGGAACCTGGGGGGAAAAACTGTTTTTT
CASSPTGTWGEKLFF
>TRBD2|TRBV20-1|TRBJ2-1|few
TGCAGTGCTAGATACCAGCGGGGCTACAATGAGCAGTTCTTC
CSARYQRGYNEQFF
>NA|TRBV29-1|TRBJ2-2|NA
TGCAGCGTTCCGGGACACTACACCGGGGAGCTGTTTTTT
CSVPGHYTGELFF
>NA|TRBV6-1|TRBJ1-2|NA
TGTGCCAGCAGATTACGGGGGTTTTTATATGGCTACACCTTC
CASRLRGFLYGYTF
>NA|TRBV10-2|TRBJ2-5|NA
TGCGCCAGCTTGAGACAGGCTGGTGAGACCCAGTACTTC
CASLRQAGETQYF
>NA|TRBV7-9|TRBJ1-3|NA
TGTGCCAGCAGCTTAGGGCCGGCTGGAAACACCATATATTTT
CASSLGPAGNTIYF
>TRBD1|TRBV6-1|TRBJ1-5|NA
TGTGCCAGCAGCCGGACCGGGACAGGGAATCAGCCCCAGCATTTT
CASSRTGTGNQPQHF
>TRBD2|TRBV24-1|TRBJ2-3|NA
TGTGCCACCAGTGATTTGGGGGGGGAGCACAGCACAGATACGCAGTATTTT
CATSDLGGEHSTDTQYF
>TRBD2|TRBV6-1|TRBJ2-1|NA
TGTGCCAGCAGTGAAGGACTAGCGGACTACAATGAGCAGTTCTTC
CASSEGLADYNEQFF
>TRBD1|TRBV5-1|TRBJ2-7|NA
TGCGCCAGCAGCTTGGGACAGGGGGCTTACGAGCAGTACTTC
CASSLGQGAYEQYF
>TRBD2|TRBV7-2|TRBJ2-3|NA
TGTGCCAGCAGCTTAGGGAGGGACTACGCAGATACGCAGTATTTT
CASSLGRDYADTQYF
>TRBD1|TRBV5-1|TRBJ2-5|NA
TGCGCCAGCAGCGACGGGACAGGGGGCGGGACCCAGTACTTC
CASSDGTGGGTQYF
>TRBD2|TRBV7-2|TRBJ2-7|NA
TGTGCCAGCAGCTTCGGGACTAGCGGCACCTACGAGCAGTACTTC
CASSFGTSGTYEQYF
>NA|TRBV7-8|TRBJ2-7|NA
TGTGCCAGCAGCTTAGAGGGCAGGGACTACGAGCAGTACTTC
CASSLEGRDYEQYF
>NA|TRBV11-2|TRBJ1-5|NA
TGTGCCAGCAGCACTAGCGGGACTCAGCCCCAGCATTTT
CASSTSGTQPQHF
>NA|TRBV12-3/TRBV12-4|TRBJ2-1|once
TGTGCCAGCAGTTTGAGCCTGTACAATGAGCAGTTCTTC
CASSLSLYNEQFF
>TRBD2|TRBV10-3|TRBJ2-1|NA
TGTGCCATCAGTGGGGCTAGCGGGGGGGCCACCAATGAGCAGTTCTTC
CAISGASGGATNEQFF
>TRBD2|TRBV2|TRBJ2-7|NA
TGTGCCAGCAGTGAACTACTAGCGGGAAGATCTGTGCAGTACTTC
CASSELLAGRSVQYF
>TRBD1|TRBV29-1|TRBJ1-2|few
TGCAGCGTTGAAGACGGGACAGGGGCCGGGGGCTACACCTTC
CSVEDGTGAGGYTF